This T cell receptor beta chain was identified during a study of cytomegalovirus exposure and HLA in healthy donors. Trimming removed 7 bases from V and 7 bases from J; junction bases left unmatched: 7. The CDR3 contains 15 residues. The germline gives CDR1 LNHDA, CDR2 SQIVND (reference sequence). Whole-study findings and limits: TCR sequences were mostly rare, though some public TCRs occurred in many donors. Later genetic work tied a missense DCLRE1C variant to beta-chain V and J trimming.

Regarding this clone: Its antigen is still unknown.

The PCR had 60 Vbeta and 13 Jbeta primers. Only in-frame clones appear in the TCRdb table, and some are missing; sequencing was by immunoSEQ multiplex PCR. Seen here are over 150,000 clones, 68% observed once, and the top ten hold just under 4.5%. The chain is built from TRBV19 and TRBJ2-1, with 13 bases matching TRBD2. Sequencing input: PBMCs. The clonotype originates from a woman aged 18-29 years in good health and CMV-seropositive. The CDR3, as DNA: TGTGCCAGTACCCCCGGGACTAGCGGGGTAAATGAGCAGTTCTTC. It codes for CASTPGTSGVNEQFF.